This is a list of T cell receptor beta chains from one sample in a study of CD8 T cells in ankylosing spondylitis. TCRdb redid the calling of the 5' RACE reads with MiXCR, one entry per CDR3 protein. Seen here are more than 300,000 distinct CDR3 sequences, 7.5% to 9% observed once, and the top ten hold more than 12%. Sample: blood, either unsorted or a sorted T cell fraction (not recorded which). The receptors derive from a male donor with ankylosing spondylitis. The CDR3 runs from the conserved cysteine through the conserved F or W.

V gene	J gene	CDR3 protein
TRBV20-1	TRBJ2-7	CSAIKTGSIYEQYF
TRBV5-4	TRBJ2-2	CASSMGGTPNTGELFF
TRBV7-6	TRBJ1-1	CASSLAPGGMNTEAFF
TRBV4-2	TRBJ2-7	CASSQPGLDFPREQYF
TRBV10-3	TRBJ2-1	CAISLNGDEQFF
TRBV12-3/TRBV12-4	TRBJ1-1	CASSLGPGTEAFF
TRBV16	TRBJ1-5	CASSISGNRYQPQHF
TRBV6-1	TRBJ2-5	CASSEELAVQETQYF
TRBV4-3	TRBJ2-2	CASSQGGPNTGELFF
TRBV9	TRBJ1-4	CASGWAATNEKLFF
TRBV10-2	TRBJ1-1	CASRVQRDTEASF
TRBV5-4	TRBJ2-7	CASSQGLAGVAYEQYF
TRBV7-3	TRBJ2-1	CASSLNAGSSYNEQFF
TRBV10-3	TRBJ2-7	CAISDQQGHEQYF
TRBV12-3/TRBV12-4	TRBJ1-5	CASSSVHQPQHF
TRBV11-2	TRBJ2-4	CASSLYRDRENIQYF
TRBV7-9	TRBJ1-5	CASSSDRDSNQPQHF
TRBV9	TRBJ1-2	CASSSGQPRYGYTF
TRBV9	TRBJ2-1	CASSVGAPSYNEQFF
TRBV4-1	TRBJ1-5	CASSQWQREPQHF
TRBV6-1	TRBJ2-7	CASSPTGTGGKYEQYF
TRBV20-1	TRBJ2-1	CSARVPGTSGMNNEQFF
TRBV9	TRBJ1-2	CASSVNPGADYGYTF
TRBV20-1	TRBJ2-5	CSAMWDRDQETQYF
TRBV28	TRBJ1-1	CASSSPSEAFF
TRBV11-2	TRBJ2-7	CASSLGPGEGAYEQYF
TRBV6-6	TRBJ1-1	CASSYVNTEAFF
TRBV14	TRBJ2-6	CASSQEANVLTF
TRBV2	TRBJ2-1	CASSDGVAGLGGSRFF
TRBV12-3/TRBV12-4	TRBJ2-1	CASSFSRTSGSTEQFF
TRBV6-2/TRBV6-3	TRBJ2-1	CASFRGTSSYNEQFF
TRBV28	TRBJ2-2	CASSLSASGSTGELFF
TRBV2	TRBJ1-5	CASSETRGGQPQHF
TRBV28	TRBJ2-7	CASTPPGLASYEQYF
TRBV15	TRBJ1-5	CATSKTGTGNQPQHF
TRBV6-2/TRBV6-3	TRBJ2-7	CASSRQVQGSSYEQYF
TRBV29-1	TRBJ2-1	CSVEGVVDEQFF
TRBV2	TRBJ2-7	CASSTRVFFYEQYF
TRBV6-2/TRBV6-3	TRBJ1-5	CASSQIRIRDRDPIRNQPQHF
TRBV7-9	TRBJ2-5	CASSLARGGETQYF